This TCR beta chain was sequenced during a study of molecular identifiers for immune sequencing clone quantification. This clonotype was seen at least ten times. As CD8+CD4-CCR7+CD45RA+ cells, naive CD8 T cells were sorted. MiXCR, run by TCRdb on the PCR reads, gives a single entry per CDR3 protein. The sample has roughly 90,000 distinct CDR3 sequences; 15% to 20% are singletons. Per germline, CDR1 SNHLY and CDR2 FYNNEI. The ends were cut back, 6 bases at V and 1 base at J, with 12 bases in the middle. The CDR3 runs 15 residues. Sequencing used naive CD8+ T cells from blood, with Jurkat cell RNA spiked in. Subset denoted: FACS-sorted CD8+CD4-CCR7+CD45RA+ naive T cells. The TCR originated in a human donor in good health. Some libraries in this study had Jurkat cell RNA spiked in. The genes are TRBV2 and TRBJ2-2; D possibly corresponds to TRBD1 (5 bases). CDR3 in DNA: TGTGCCAGCAGAGCAACTGGACAGAACACCGGGGAGCTGTTTTTT. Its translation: CASRATGQNTGELFF.